This TCR beta chain was identified during a study of T cell changes during pregnancy in multiple sclerosis. Trimming removed 5 bases from V and 2 bases from J; junction bases left unmatched: 8. From germline, CDR1 is SGHVS and CDR2 FQNEAQ. This CDR3 spans 15 amino acids. The table came from immunoSEQ multiplex PCR; TCRdb's copy has only in-frame clones and leaves some out. The sample records tens of thousands of clones, about 93% being singletons. The source is a female donor with multiple sclerosis, enrolled in a pregnancy study. The chain joins TRBV7-8 to TRBJ2-7; TRBD2 aligns across 8 bases. The source was CD4+ T cells from peripheral blood mononuclear cells, collected in the second trimester of pregnancy. The CDR3 nucleotides are TGTGCCAGCAGCCCTCAGGGCGGGAGGACCTACGAGCAGTACTTC. This gives the protein CASSPQGGRTYEQYF.